These T cell receptor beta chains were read from a single sample in a study of T cell repertoires in cytomegalovirus infection. TCRdb reprocessed the reads via MiXCR and lists one record per CDR3 protein. The table lists about 600,000 distinct CDR3 sequences, roughly 26% of them singletons. The sample taken for sequencing was CD8+ T cells from PBMCs. These receptors were obtained from a human donor in good health (CMV status not recorded). Some clones in this sample may be carry-over from other donors' samples. Both conserved end residues are part of each CDR3. Fields, in order: clone size, V gene, J gene, D gene, CDR3 DNA, CDR3 protein. D genes are given only for firm matches. Size is omitted from some rows. Given values are once, few, many or a class for expanded clones.

clone_size: .; v_call: TRBV23-1; j_call: TRBJ2-5; d_call: TRBD2; cdr3_nt: TGCGCCAGCAGTCATTCTCCAGTTTTAGCTCCGATTGGGGGGGCCCAGTACTTC; cdr3_aa: CASSHSPVLAPIGGAQYF
clone_size: few; v_call: TRBV27; j_call: TRBJ2-6; d_call: TRBD1; cdr3_nt: TGTGCCAGCAGTATAGACAGGGGGTCGGGCTCTGGGGCCAACGTCCTGACTTTC; cdr3_aa: CASSIDRGSGSGANVLTF
clone_size: many; v_call: TRBV10-3; j_call: TRBJ2-7; d_call: .; cdr3_nt: TGTGCCATCACTCGAGGCAACAGTAACCACGCTGAGCAGTACTTC; cdr3_aa: CAITRGNSNHAEQYF
clone_size: .; v_call: TRBV27; j_call: TRBJ2-7; d_call: .; cdr3_nt: TGTGCCAGCACCTCCCTCGACACCTACGAGCAGTACTTC; cdr3_aa: CASTSLDTYEQYF
clone_size: many; v_call: TRBV7-9; j_call: TRBJ2-3; d_call: .; cdr3_nt: TGTGCCAGCAGTTCCAAAGTTCCCAGCACAGATACGCAGTATTTT; cdr3_aa: CASSSKVPSTDTQYF
clone_size: .; v_call: TRBV6-6; j_call: TRBJ2-3; d_call: TRBD2; cdr3_nt: TGTGCCAGCAGTTACTCAGTCGGGAGGGCCACAGATACGCAGTATTTT; cdr3_aa: CASSYSVGRATDTQYF
clone_size: .; v_call: TRBV10-3; j_call: TRBJ1-1; d_call: .; cdr3_nt: TGTGCCATCAATGACGGACGAAGCTCTGAAGCTTTCTTT; cdr3_aa: CAINDGRSSEAFF
clone_size: many; v_call: TRBV7-2; j_call: TRBJ1-1; d_call: .; cdr3_nt: TGTGCCAGCAGCTTAAACAGGCGGAACACTGAAGCTTTCTTT; cdr3_aa: CASSLNRRNTEAFF
clone_size: few; v_call: TRBV24-1; j_call: TRBJ1-5; d_call: TRBD1; cdr3_nt: TGTGCCACCAGTGAGCCCCTTTATCGGGGACAGGGGTGCAATCAGCCCCAGCATTTT; cdr3_aa: CATSEPLYRGQGCNQPQHF
clone_size: few; v_call: TRBV12-5; j_call: TRBJ2-2; d_call: .; cdr3_nt: TGTGCTAGTGCCCCTCGACAAGCCTTGAACACCGGGGAGCTGTTTTTT; cdr3_aa: CASAPRQALNTGELFF
clone_size: .; v_call: TRBV7-6; j_call: TRBJ2-2; d_call: .; cdr3_nt: TGTGCCAGATGGGAGCCGAACACCGGGGAGCTGTTTTTT; cdr3_aa: CARWEPNTGELFF
clone_size: many; v_call: TRBV10-3; j_call: TRBJ2-5; d_call: TRBD2; cdr3_nt: TGTGCCATCAGTGATCCCTCCCGACTAGCGGGGGACCAAGAGACCCAGTACTTC; cdr3_aa: CAISDPSRLAGDQETQYF
clone_size: .; v_call: TRBV20-1; j_call: TRBJ1-2; d_call: TRBD1; cdr3_nt: TGCAGTGCTAGGAAGTTGGCCAGGGGGGATAACTATGGCTACACCTTC; cdr3_aa: CSARKLARGDNYGYTF
clone_size: .; v_call: TRBV29-1; j_call: TRBJ2-7; d_call: .; cdr3_nt: TGCAGCGTTTCACCCTCGGGCCAGAAATTTTACGAGCAGTACTTC; cdr3_aa: CSVSPSGQKFYEQYF
clone_size: .; v_call: TRBV6-4; j_call: TRBJ2-1; d_call: TRBD1; cdr3_nt: TGTGCCAGCAGTGAGGGTGGGACAGGGGGCTACAATGAGCAGTTCTTC; cdr3_aa: CASSEGGTGGYNEQFF
clone_size: .; v_call: TRBV27; j_call: TRBJ2-3; d_call: TRBD1; cdr3_nt: TGTGCCAGCAAGGAGACAGGGGGAACAGATACGCAGTATTTT; cdr3_aa: CASKETGGTDTQYF
clone_size: many; v_call: TRBV7-9; j_call: TRBJ2-1; d_call: TRBD2; cdr3_nt: TGTGCCAGCAGCTTATACCTAGCGGGGGAGCAGTTCTTC; cdr3_aa: CASSLYLAGEQFF
clone_size: .; v_call: TRBV20-1; j_call: TRBJ2-1; d_call: .; cdr3_nt: TGCAGTGCTAGGTCAGCCTCCTACAATGAGCAGTTCTTC; cdr3_aa: CSARSASYNEQFF
clone_size: few; v_call: TRBV29-1; j_call: TRBJ1-4; d_call: TRBD1; cdr3_nt: TGCAGCGTTGACCCCGGACAGGGGGCTGAAAAACTGTTTTTT; cdr3_aa: CSVDPGQGAEKLFF
clone_size: few; v_call: TRBV2; j_call: TRBJ2-1; d_call: .; cdr3_nt: TGTGCCAGCATGGGGGTGGGTAATGAGCAGTTCTTC; cdr3_aa: CASMGVGNEQFF
clone_size: few; v_call: TRBV4-3; j_call: TRBJ2-1; d_call: .; cdr3_nt: TGCGCCAGCAGCCAAGATGGTTGGGGGCAGGGGCCAAATGAGCAGTTCTTC; cdr3_aa: CASSQDGWGQGPNEQFF
clone_size: .; v_call: TRBV6-2/TRBV6-3; j_call: TRBJ1-2; d_call: .; cdr3_nt: TGTGCCAGCAGATCCGGACTCATTCTCACCTTC; cdr3_aa: CASRSGLILTF
clone_size: .; v_call: TRBV25-1; j_call: TRBJ2-3; d_call: .; cdr3_nt: TGTGCCAGCAGTGAACTCACAGACTTTTTTAGCACAGATACGCAGTATTTT; cdr3_aa: CASSELTDFFSTDTQYF
clone_size: many; v_call: TRBV7-2; j_call: TRBJ2-3; d_call: .; cdr3_nt: TGTGCCAGCAGCTTATATCCCCACACAGATACGCAGTATTTT; cdr3_aa: CASSLYPHTDTQYF
clone_size: .; v_call: TRBV28; j_call: TRBJ2-3; d_call: TRBD2; cdr3_nt: TGTGCCAGCATCGAGCGGGGTCGGGCAGATACGCAGTATTTT; cdr3_aa: CASIERGRADTQYF
clone_size: .; v_call: TRBV10-3; j_call: TRBJ2-2; d_call: TRBD1; cdr3_nt: TGTGCCATCAGTGAGTCCTGGCTTGACTGGGGGACAGACACCGGGGAGCTGTTTTTT; cdr3_aa: CAISESWLDWGTDTGELFF
clone_size: many; v_call: TRBV7-2; j_call: TRBJ1-2; d_call: .; cdr3_nt: TGTGCCAGCAGCTTACGTCCGGACTATCCCTATGGCTACACCTTC; cdr3_aa: CASSLRPDYPYGYTF
clone_size: few; v_call: TRBV2; j_call: TRBJ2-5; d_call: .; cdr3_nt: TGTGCCAGCATTGGTCCTGAGGGGAAGGGGTTCGAGACCCAGTACTTC; cdr3_aa: CASIGPEGKGFETQYF
clone_size: many; v_call: TRBV6-5; j_call: TRBJ2-7; d_call: TRBD1; cdr3_nt: TGTGCCAGCAACCGGGACAGGGGGCCAGACGAGCAGTACTTC; cdr3_aa: CASNRDRGPDEQYF
clone_size: many; v_call: TRBV7-2; j_call: TRBJ2-2; d_call: .; cdr3_nt: TGTGCCAGCAGCTCCGGGTCCACCCTCGGGGGGGAGCTGTTTTTT; cdr3_aa: CASSSGSTLGGELFF
clone_size: few; v_call: TRBV20-1; j_call: TRBJ1-6; d_call: TRBD1; cdr3_nt: TGCAGTGCTAGACCTCGGGACAGGGGGTATAATTCACCCCTCCACTTT; cdr3_aa: CSARPRDRGYNSPLHF
clone_size: many; v_call: TRBV7-9; j_call: TRBJ2-3; d_call: TRBD1; cdr3_nt: TGTGCCAGCAGCCCTCCTCAGGGGGCAACAGATACGCAGTATTTT; cdr3_aa: CASSPPQGATDTQYF
clone_size: .; v_call: TRBV11-3; j_call: TRBJ2-7; d_call: .; cdr3_nt: TGTGCCAGCAGCTGGGAGACAGCCTACGAGCAGTACTTC; cdr3_aa: CASSWETAYEQYF
clone_size: many; v_call: TRBV7-9; j_call: TRBJ2-1; d_call: .; cdr3_nt: TGTGCCAGCAGCCCCCCCCGTTCCAGCTCCTACAATGAGCAGTTCTTC; cdr3_aa: CASSPPRSSSYNEQFF
clone_size: once; v_call: TRBV4-3; j_call: TRBJ2-4; d_call: TRBD2; cdr3_nt: TGCGCCAGCAGCCAAGATAGCGGGGGGGTCGAAAACATTCAGTACTTC; cdr3_aa: CASSQDSGGVENIQYF
clone_size: few; v_call: TRBV4-2; j_call: TRBJ2-1; d_call: TRBD2; cdr3_nt: TGTGCCAGCAGCCAAGAGCCGGGGGGGTACAATGAGCAGTTCTTC; cdr3_aa: CASSQEPGGYNEQFF
clone_size: .; v_call: TRBV15; j_call: TRBJ2-1; d_call: TRBD1; cdr3_nt: TGTGCCACCAGCAGAGCCCCAATCTGGCAGGGGGCATATAATGAGCAGTTCTTC; cdr3_aa: CATSRAPIWQGAYNEQFF
clone_size: few; v_call: TRBV20-1; j_call: TRBJ2-7; d_call: TRBD2; cdr3_nt: TGCAGTGCTAGAGACCAGCGGGGGAGCTCCTACGAGCAGTACTTC; cdr3_aa: CSARDQRGSSYEQYF
clone_size: .; v_call: TRBV7-6; j_call: TRBJ2-2; d_call: TRBD1; cdr3_nt: TGTGCCTGCAGCTTTACAGGGGCCGGGGAGCTGTTTTTT; cdr3_aa: CACSFTGAGELFF
clone_size: many; v_call: TRBV28; j_call: TRBJ2-1; d_call: TRBD2; cdr3_nt: TGTGCCAGCAGTTTCCTTACGACTAGCGGGGACAATGAGCAGTTCTTC; cdr3_aa: CASSFLTTSGDNEQFF
clone_size: .; v_call: TRBV6-5; j_call: TRBJ1-2; d_call: .; cdr3_nt: TGTGCCAGCAGTTACTCAACCGGGGGCTATGGCTACACCTTC; cdr3_aa: CASSYSTGGYGYTF
clone_size: .; v_call: TRBV20-1; j_call: TRBJ2-7; d_call: .; cdr3_nt: TGCAGTGCTAGAGGCCCAGCAGTCCCCTACGAGCAGTACTTC; cdr3_aa: CSARGPAVPYEQYF
clone_size: many; v_call: TRBV7-9; j_call: TRBJ1-2; d_call: .; cdr3_nt: TGTGCCAGCAGCTTAATACAGGCCCGACCCGACTCATATGGCTACACCTTC; cdr3_aa: CASSLIQARPDSYGYTF
clone_size: .; v_call: TRBV6-5; j_call: TRBJ1-1; d_call: .; cdr3_nt: TGTGCCAGCAGTTTCACAGGGTTTGCTTTCTTT; cdr3_aa: CASSFTGFAFF
clone_size: .; v_call: TRBV19; j_call: TRBJ2-7; d_call: .; cdr3_nt: TGTGCCAGTAGTATAACCAATGGGGCCTACGAGCAGTACTTC; cdr3_aa: CASSITNGAYEQYF
clone_size: once; v_call: TRBV5-6; j_call: TRBJ1-2; d_call: .; cdr3_nt: TGTGCCAGCAGCTCCTTCCATTCCTATGGCTACACCTTC; cdr3_aa: CASSSFHSYGYTF
clone_size: few; v_call: TRBV29-1; j_call: TRBJ1-1; d_call: .; cdr3_nt: TGCAGCGGTGACGGTACCCCCTCCGACACTGAAGCTTTCTTT; cdr3_aa: CSGDGTPSDTEAFF
clone_size: few; v_call: TRBV29-1; j_call: TRBJ2-2; d_call: .; cdr3_nt: TGCAGCGTTGCGGCCAGACTGAACACCGGGGAGCTGTTTTTT; cdr3_aa: CSVAARLNTGELFF